This TCR beta chain was captured in a study of OX40 agonist ivuxolimab in advanced cancers. Study-wide points: The mean number of expanded clones was higher in CD8+ T cells than in CD4+.

A word on this clone: The antigen remains undetermined.

The length of the CDR3 is 13 residues. Germline CDR1 MNHEY, CDR2 SVGAGI. V gave up 6 bases and J gave up 2 bases, with 11 bases separating them. TCRdb keeps only in-frame clones here, not all; method: immunoSEQ multiplex PCR. This table has 75,000 to 95,000 clones, 91% appearing once. The origin of this receptor is an adult with an advanced solid tumor such as melanoma, head and neck, liver or kidney cancer. Here the sequenced sample was CD4+ or CD8+ T cells sorted from blood, taken in a trial of the OX40 agonist ivuxolimab. The chain uses TRBV6-5 and TRBJ2-7; no clear D. CDR3: CASRTKAPYEQYF. In DNA, the CDR3 is TGTGCCAGCAGGACCAAGGCCCCCTACGAGCAGTACTTC.